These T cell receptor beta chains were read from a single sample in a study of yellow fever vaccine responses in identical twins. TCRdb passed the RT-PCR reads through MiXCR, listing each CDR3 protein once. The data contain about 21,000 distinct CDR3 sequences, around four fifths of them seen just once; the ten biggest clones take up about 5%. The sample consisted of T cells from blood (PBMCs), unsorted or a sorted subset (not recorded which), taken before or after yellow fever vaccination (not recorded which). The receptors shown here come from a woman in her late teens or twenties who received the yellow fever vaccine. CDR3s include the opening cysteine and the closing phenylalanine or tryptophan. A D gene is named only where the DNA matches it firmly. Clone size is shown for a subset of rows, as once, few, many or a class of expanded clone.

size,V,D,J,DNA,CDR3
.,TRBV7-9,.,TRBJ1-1,.,CASILVGKNTEAFF
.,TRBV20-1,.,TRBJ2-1,TGCAGTGCTAGATTCAGTATGTCTTACAATGAGCAGTTCTTC,CSARFSMSYNEQFF
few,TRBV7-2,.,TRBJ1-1,TGTGCCAGCAGCTTAGGGTCAACTGAAGCTTTCTTT,CASSLGSTEAFF
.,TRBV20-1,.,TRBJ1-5,TGCAGTGCGCCGAGCGGATATAGCAATCAGCCCCAGCATTTT,CSAPSGYSNQPQHF
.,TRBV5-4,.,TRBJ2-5,TGTGCCAGCAGCTCCGGGTTCACCCCCCAAGAGACCCAGTACTTC,CASSSGFTPQETQYF
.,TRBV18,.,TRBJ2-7,TGTGCCAGCTCACCGAACGACAGGCCCTACGAGCAGTACTTC,CASSPNDRPYEQYF
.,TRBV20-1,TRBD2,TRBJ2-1,TGCAGCTTAGCGGGAGGCTCCTACAATGAGCAGTTCTTC,CSLAGGSYNEQFF
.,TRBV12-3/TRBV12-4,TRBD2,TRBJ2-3,TGTGCCAGCAGTTTCACTAGCGGGAGAACAGATACGCAGTATTTT,CASSFTSGRTDTQYF
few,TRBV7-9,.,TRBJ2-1,TGTGCCAGCAGCTTAGAAGGTAGTAATGAGCAGTTCTTC,CASSLEGSNEQFF
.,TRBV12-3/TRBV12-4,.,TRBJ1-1,TGTGCCAGCAGTCGTAAGGGTAGGGACACTGAAGCTTTCTTT,CASSRKGRDTEAFF
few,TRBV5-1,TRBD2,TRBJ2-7,TGCGCCAGCAGCTTGGGGACTAGCACCGAGCAGTACTTC,CASSLGTSTEQYF
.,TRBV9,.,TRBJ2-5,TGTGCCAGCAGCGTAGAGGCAGAGACCCAGTACTTC,CASSVEAETQYF
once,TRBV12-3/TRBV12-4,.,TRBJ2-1,TGTGCCAGCAGCCCAAGGGGTGAGCAGTTCTTC,CASSPRGEQFF
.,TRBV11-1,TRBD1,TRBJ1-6,TGTGCCAGCAGCATTAAACGGACAGGTGGTAATTCACCCCTCCACTTT,CASSIKRTGGNSPLHF
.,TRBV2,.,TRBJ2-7,TGTGCCAGCAGTGTTGACTACTCCTACGAGCAGTACTTC,CASSVDYSYEQYF
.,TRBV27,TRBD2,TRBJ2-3,TGTGCCAGCCATACCGGGACTAGCGACACAGATACGCAGTATTTT,CASHTGTSDTDTQYF
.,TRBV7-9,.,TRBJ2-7,TGTGCCAGCAGCTCCCCCGGGGGGCGGAACGAGCAGTACTTC,CASSSPGGRNEQYF
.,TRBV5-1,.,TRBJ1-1,TGCGCCAGCGGTAATTGGGGGAACACTGAAGCTTTCTTT,CASGNWGNTEAFF
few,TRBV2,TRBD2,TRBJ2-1,TGTGCCAGTACAGTGAACAGCGGGAGGAACAATGAGCAGTTCTTC,CASTVNSGRNNEQFF
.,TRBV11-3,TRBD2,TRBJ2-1,TGTGCCAGCAGCCAAGCCCCTAGCGGGGGGGACAATGAGCAGTTCTTC,CASSQAPSGGDNEQFF
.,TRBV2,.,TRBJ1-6,TGTGCCAGCAGTGCCAACAGGGTTTCACACCTCCACTTT,CASSANRVSHLHF
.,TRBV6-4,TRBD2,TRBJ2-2,TGTGCCAGCAGTGACTCTGCTACTAGCGAAACCGGGGAGCTGTTTTTT,CASSDSATSETGELFF
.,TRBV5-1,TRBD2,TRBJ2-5,TGCGCCAGCAGCTTGGTACTAGCGGGGGGCCAAGAGACCCAGTACTTC,CASSLVLAGGQETQYF
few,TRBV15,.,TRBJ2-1,TGTGCCACCAGCAGAGGGGAATCAGGGGGGGGGTTCTTC,CATSRGESGGGFF
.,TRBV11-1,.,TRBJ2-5,TGTGCCAGCAGCGCAGAAGAGACCCAGTACTTC,CASSAEETQYF
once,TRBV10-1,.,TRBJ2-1,TGCGCCAGCAGTCACCTAGATGAGCAGTTCTTC,CASSHLDEQFF
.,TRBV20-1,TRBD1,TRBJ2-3,TGCAGTGCTGATGGACAGGGTATACTCACAGATACGCAGTATTTT,CSADGQGILTDTQYF
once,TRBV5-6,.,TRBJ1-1,TGTGCCAGCAGCTTGGGTGTCGGATTGGGGGACACTGAAGCTTTCTTT,CASSLGVGLGDTEAFF
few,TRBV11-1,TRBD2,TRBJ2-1,TGTGCCAGCAGCACTCTAGCGGACTCCTACAATGAGCAGTTCTTC,CASSTLADSYNEQFF
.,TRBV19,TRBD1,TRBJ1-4,TGTGCCAGTGACAGGGGTCTCGGTGAAAAACTGTTTTTT,CASDRGLGEKLFF
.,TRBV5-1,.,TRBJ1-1,TGCGCCAGCAGCACCGACAGGTTGAACACTGAAGCTTTCTTT,CASSTDRLNTEAFF
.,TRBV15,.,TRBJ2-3,TGTGCCACCAGCAATAGCGGGCCCAGGGGCCTGAGGACGCAGTATTTT,CATSNSGPRGLRTQYF
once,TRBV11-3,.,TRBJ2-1,TGTGCCAGCAGCTCTCACATGGGTTCCTCCTACAATGAGCAGTTCTTC,CASSSHMGSSYNEQFF
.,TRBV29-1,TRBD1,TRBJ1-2,TGCAGCGCCGGGACAGGGGGCGATGGCTACACCTTC,CSAGTGGDGYTF
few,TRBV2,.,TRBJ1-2,TGTGCCAGCAGTAAAAATAGTCAGACTAACTATGGCTACACCTTC,CASSKNSQTNYGYTF
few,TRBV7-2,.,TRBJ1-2,TGTGCCAGCAGCTTAGGGGGGGTCAACTATGGCTACACCTTC,CASSLGGVNYGYTF
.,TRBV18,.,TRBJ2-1,TGTGCCAGCTCACCGAGTTTACTAGAAGCCTACAATGAGCAGTTCTTC,CASSPSLLEAYNEQFF
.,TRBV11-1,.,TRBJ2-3,TGTGCCAGCAGCTTAGGGCTAGACATAAGCACAGATACGCAGTATTTT,CASSLGLDISTDTQYF
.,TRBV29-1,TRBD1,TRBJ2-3,TGCAGCTTACGGACAGGGGCGGCCATTAGCACAGATACGCAGTATTTT,CSLRTGAAISTDTQYF
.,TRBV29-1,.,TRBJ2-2,TGCAGCACCAGGGATACCGGGGAGCTGTTTTTT,CSTRDTGELFF
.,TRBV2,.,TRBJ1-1,TGTGCCAGCAGCGAGCAGTGGAACACTGAAGCTTTCTTT,CASSEQWNTEAFF
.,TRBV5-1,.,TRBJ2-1,TGCGCCAGCAGCGGGGAGGTGGGATGGGGTGAGCAGTTCTTC,CASSGEVGWGEQFF
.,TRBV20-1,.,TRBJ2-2,TGCAGTGCTGGACCCGGGCCCCGAGGGACCGGGGAGCTGTTTTTT,CSAGPGPRGTGELFF
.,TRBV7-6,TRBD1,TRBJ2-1,TGTGCCAGCAGCCCAGGGGGCGCAGGGAATGAGCAGTTCTTC,CASSPGGAGNEQFF
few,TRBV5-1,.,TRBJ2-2,TGCGCCAGCAGCTACAGGGATCCCGGGGAGCTGTTTTTT,CASSYRDPGELFF